What follows are 20 T cell receptor beta chains derived from one specimen sequenced in a study of graft-versus-host responses after intestinal transplantation. Their cognate antigens are unknown. Sequenced by immunoSEQ multiplex PCR; TCRdb stores in-frame clones only, minus some. The sample records roughly 110,000 clones, approximately 88% being singletons. The specimen was unstimulated CD4+ T cells sorted from spleen or lymph node cells, collected before transplant. The receptors originated from a human donor who was the organ donor for an intestinal transplant.

Turning to this clone: In the same sample, other DNA sequences code for this CDR3. J is TRBJ2-7 and V is TRBV11-3; 9 bases match TRBD2. The junction had 7 bases not matched to a gene; V was cut back by 1 base and J by 6 bases. CDR1 is SGHNT and CDR2 is YENEEA in the germline V gene. This CDR3 contains 15 residues. Here the CDR3 reads CASSLGRGGPREQYF. The CDR3 region has the DNA TGTGCCAGCAGCTTAGGGCGGGGGGGGCCCCGCGAGCAGTACTTC.

V gene TRBV7-2 combines with J gene TRBJ1-2; TRBD1 is a possible D gene (5 bases). The CDR3 is 15 amino acids. CDR1 and CDR2 from the germline V gene are SGHTA and FQGNSA. The V gene lost 5 bases and the J gene lost 2 bases, with 15 bases spanning the gap. CDR3 region: CASSPVGGWNYGYTF. The DNA of the CDR3 is TGTGCCAGCAGCCCCGTTGGGGGGTGGAACTATGGCTACACCTTC.

A note on this clone: At one end, the junction sequence differs from germline, possibly due to a read error. Other DNA sequences within the sample encode an identical CDR3. The DNA for the CDR3 is TGTGCCAGCAGTTCCCAGCCAACTAACGAAAAACTGTTTTTT. This translates into CASSSQPTNEKLFF. The rearrangement joins TRBV28 to TRBJ1-4; D is ambiguous. There are 14 residues in the CDR3. The germline V gene encodes CDR1 MDHEN and CDR2 SYDVKM.

The chain is built from TRBV7-2 and TRBJ2-7; 8 positions agree with TRBD2. This CDR3 has 14 amino acids. Germline V gene lookup returns CDR1 SGHTA and CDR2 FQGNSA. Trimming took 6 bases from V and 2 from J; bases not matched to a gene: 6. The CDR3 sequence: CASSSGTATYEQYF. CDR3 DNA: TGTGCCAGCAGTAGCGGGACGGCAACCTACGAGCAGTACTTC.

The chain carries TRBV6-1 and TRBJ1-2; D not certain. Germline CDR1 and CDR2: MNHNS and SASEGT. V lost 2 bases and J 4 bases, leaving 5 bases between the germline ends. The length of the CDR3 is 12 residues. CDR3 bases: TGTGCCAGCAGTGAAAGGCCCTATGGCTACACCTTC. Its protein product is CASSERPYGYTF.

There are a few counts of this clone. The genes are TRBV25-1 and TRBJ2-1; possible D gene TRBD1, 6 bases. The length of the CDR3 is 14 residues. V was trimmed by 6 bases and J by 6 bases, leaving 15 bases between them. Germline V gene lookup returns CDR1 MGHDK and CDR2 SYGVNS. This chain's CDR3 is CASSTRDIINEQFF. The CDR3 region has the DNA TGTGCCAGCAGCACTCGGGACATCATCAATGAGCAGTTCTTC. Full variable domain (rest looked up from reference TRBV25-1 and TRBJ2-1): EADIYQTPRYLVIGTGKKITLECSQTMGHDKMYWYQQDPGMELHLIHYSYGVNSTEKGDLSSESTVSRIRTEHFPLTLESARPSHTSQYLCASSTRDIINEQFFGPGTRLTVL.

The chain recombines TRBV18 with TRBJ2-2; the D call may be TRBD1 or TRBD2 (5 bases each). The germline V gene has CDR1 KGHSH and CDR2 LQKENI. V lost 2 bases and J 7 bases, leaving 14 bases between the germline ends. The CDR3 length is 15 residues. In DNA, the CDR3 is TGTGCCAGCTCACCATGGGACCCCGGGGTCGGGGAGCTGTTTTTT. Protein sequence: CASSPWDPGVGELFF.

The table lists this clone with a few counts. The chain is built from TRBV11-3 and TRBJ2-5; weak D call: TRBD2 (5 bases). Trimming shortened V by 2 bases and J by 2 bases, and 15 bases separated the two germline ends. The CDR3 has 16 residues. Germline V gene data show CDR1 as SGHNT and CDR2 as YENEEA. The CDR3 nucleotides are TGTGCCAGCAGCTTACTAGGAGGAGGCGGTCAAGAGACCCAGTACTTC. This sequence encodes CASSLLGGGGQETQYF.

This rearrangement joins TRBV6-5 to TRBJ2-7; TRBD2 matches 8 bases. Germline CDR1 reads MNHEY; CDR2 reads SVGAGI. The CDR3 extends over 14 amino acids. Unmatched junction bases numbered 5, after V lost 5 bases and J lost 2 bases. CDR3 amino acids: CASSGLAPTYEQYF. The CDR3 nucleotides read TGTGCCAGCAGTGGACTAGCACCAACCTACGAGCAGTACTTC.

This clone has just one count. The CDR3, as DNA: TGTGCCAGTAGTTCAAGGGGGGGGACAGTCTATTGGCCCCAGCATTTT. Protein product: CASSSRGGTVYWPQHF. The V and J genes are TRBV19 and TRBJ1-5, with TRBD1 identical over 7 bases. This CDR3 has 16 residues. With V trimmed by 5 bases and J by 9 bases, 16 bases remained unmatched. Germline CDR1 LNHDA, CDR2 SQIVND (reference sequence).

This chain links TRBV19 with TRBJ1-5, with 9 bases matching TRBD1. Germline trimming cut 5 bases from V and 4 bases from J; bases unmatched to any gene: 3. The V gene's germline CDR1 is LNHDA and CDR2 SQIVND (reference sequence). The CDR3 is 14 amino acids. This chain's CDR3 is CASSLGTGNQPQHF. The CDR3 DNA reads as TGTGCCAGTAGTCTAGGGACAGGGAATCAGCCCCAGCATTTT.

This clone showed up just once. Other DNA sequences in the same sample also yield this CDR3. The genes are TRBV4-1 and TRBJ2-4; 8 bases match TRBD2. The CDR3 contains 16 residues. In germline, CDR1 is MGHRA, CDR2 YSYEKL. V lost 0 bases, J lost 3 bases, and 4 bases stayed unmatched. The CDR3 DNA is TGCGCCAGCAGCCAAGATTCCGGGACTAGCAAAAACATTCAGTACTTC. It is translated as CASSQDSGTSKNIQYF.

The chain has TRBV5-1 and TRBJ2-7, with 10 bases that match TRBD1. The trim removed 5 bases at V and 3 bases at J, leaving 8 bases unmatched. CDR1 and CDR2 (germline): SGHRS, YFSETQ. CDR3 length: 15 residues. As DNA, the CDR3 is TGCGCCAGCAGACAGGGGGGACAGGGGATCTACGAGCAGTACTTC. The encoded protein is CASRQGGQGIYEQYF.

V gene TRBV20-1 combines with J gene TRBJ1-2; D is undetermined. CDR1 and CDR2 from the germline V gene are DFQATT and SNEGSKA (reference sequence). This CDR3 region has 11 residues. V shed 7 bases and J shed 6 bases, with 12 bases lying between them. CDR3 region: CSVRAFDGYTF. CDR3 DNA sequence: TGCAGTGTCCGGGCCTTCGATGGCTACACCTTC.

J is TRBJ2-5 and V is TRBV5-1; 7 positions match TRBD2. The CDR3 extends over 15 amino acids. Germline loops: CDR1 SGHRS, CDR2 YFSETQ. V dropped 1 base and J dropped 9; count of bases not matched to a gene: 12. CDR3 DNA sequence: TGCGCCAGCAGCTTGTCCCATCTAGCGGCCACGGCCCAGTACTTC. As protein: CASSLSHLAATAQYF.

The rearrangement links TRBV6-5 to TRBJ2-5; D uncertain. V was clipped by 7 bases and J by 3 bases, with 18 bases between them. The germline V gene encodes CDR1 MNHEY and CDR2 SVGAGI. This CDR3 contains 15 residues. CDR3 bases: TGTGCCAGCAAAGGACGGGCATTCCCGAAAGAGACCCAGTACTTC. Its translation: CASKGRAFPKETQYF.

This clone occurred once. The chain combines TRBV27 with TRBJ2-4; D is unclear. The CDR3 sequence is 13 residues long. Per germline, CDR1 MNHEY and CDR2 SMNVEV (reference sequence). V was clipped by 6 bases and J by 9 bases, with 15 bases between them. As DNA, the CDR3 is TGTGCCAGCAGCGCAGTTCCGGGTAGCATTCAGTACTTC. It is translated as CASSAVPGSIQYF.

The rearrangement links TRBV6-5 to TRBJ2-1; either TRBD1 or TRBD2 may supply D (5 bases each). The CDR3 loop spans 13 amino acids. The germline gives CDR1 MNHEY, CDR2 SVGAGI. V lost 9 bases and J lost 4, with 13 bases in between. The CDR3 bases are TGTGCCAGTACCGGGACGGCTTACAATGAGCAGTTCTTC. Residues: CASTGTAYNEQFF.

The chain carries TRBV18 and TRBJ1-1; possibly TRBD1 for D (6 bases). The V end was cut by 2 bases, the J end by 0 bases, with 7 bases between. The CDR3 length is 14 residues. The germline V gene encodes CDR1 KGHSH and CDR2 LQKENI. CDR3 region: CASSPAGVNTEAFF. In nucleotides, the CDR3 is TGTGCCAGCTCACCAGCAGGGGTGAACACTGAAGCTTTCTTT.

The gene calls are TRBV7-7 and TRBJ2-5, with 8 positions matching TRBD2. V was clipped by 5 bases and J by 5 bases; unmatched bases: 7. There are 14 residues in the CDR3. Germline V lookup: CDR1 SSHAT, CDR2 FNYEAQ (reference sequence). The CDR3 DNA reads TGTGCCAGCAGCCGGGGGGGGTGGTCGGAGACCCAGTACTTC. Translated, it gives CASSRGGWSETQYF.